The subject of this entry is one T cell receptor (beta chain). CDR1 and CDR2 from the germline V gene are SGHRS and YFSETQ. The CDR3 has 16 amino acids. V shed 2 bases and J 9 bases; nucleotides not matched to a gene: 11. This record belongs to a study of blood T cell repertoires in COVID-19. Methods used by the authors: Amplifying reference gene primers gave estimates of nucleated cell counts. TCRdb's table, derived via immunoSEQ multiplex PCR, lists solely in-frame clones and lacks some. That table furnishes V, J and clone size, whereas the DNA furnished D and trimming. The sample lists 400,000 to 500,000 clones; approximately 90% were seen once.

The specimen sequenced was peripheral blood. The chain joins TRBV5-1 to TRBJ1-6; 7 nucleotides agree with TRBD1. The TCR comes from a woman aged 30 to 39 with active or convalescent COVID-19. In DNA form, the CDR3 reads TGCGCCAGCAGCTTAAAACCGGGACAGCAAAGTTCACCCCTCCACTTT. Protein product: CASSLKPGQQSSPLHF.